The rows below give T cell receptor beta chains drawn from one sample of a study of T cells in Graves' hyperthyroidism and ophthalmopathy. TCRdb re-called the multiplex PCR reads through MiXCR, storing one row per CDR3 protein. The sample shows some 440,000 distinct CDR3 sequences, approximately 14% of them seen only once. Input material: blood. These receptors were obtained from a woman younger than 35 with Graves' hyperthyroidism. Each CDR3 is given with its conserved first and last residue. Each record gives: V gene, J gene, D gene, clone size, CDR3 protein, CDR3 DNA. The D gene is left open where the match is weak. Some rows mark clone size as missing; the rest say once, few, many or name a class of expanded clone.

v_gene: TRBV6-5; j_gene: TRBJ2-7; d_gene: NA; abundance: once; CDR3aa: CASSYGVKAGSYEQYF; CDR3nt: TGTGCCAGCAGTTACGGGGTCAAGGCAGGCTCCTACGAGCAGTACTTC
v_gene: TRBV7-9; j_gene: TRBJ2-7; d_gene: TRBD1; abundance: many; CDR3aa: CASSPRGPTGYEQYF; CDR3nt: TGTGCCAGCAGCCCTAGGGGGCCTACCGGGTACGAGCAGTACTTC
v_gene: TRBV3-1; j_gene: TRBJ2-2; d_gene: NA; abundance: NA; CDR3aa: CASSQLLTNTGELLF; CDR3nt: TGTGCCAGCAGCCAACTCCTCACGAACACCGGGGAGCTGCTTTTT
v_gene: TRBV6-1; j_gene: TRBJ1-6; d_gene: NA; abundance: many; CDR3aa: CASSTGSITPLHF; CDR3nt: TGTGCCAGCAGTACGGGCTCGATAACACCCCTCCACTTT
v_gene: TRBV5-5; j_gene: TRBJ2-3; d_gene: TRBD2; abundance: few; CDR3aa: CASSLWTSGGADTQYF; CDR3nt: TGTGCCAGCAGCTTATGGACTAGCGGGGGCGCAGATACGCAGTATTTT
v_gene: TRBV6-2/TRBV6-3; j_gene: TRBJ2-1; d_gene: NA; abundance: few; CDR3aa: CASHLRVSYNEQFF; CDR3nt: TGTGCCAGCCACTTACGCGTTTCCTACAATGAGCAGTTCTTC
v_gene: TRBV2; j_gene: TRBJ1-1; d_gene: TRBD1; abundance: many; CDR3aa: CASRGDRGQTEAFF; CDR3nt: TGTGCCAGCCGCGGGGACAGGGGACAAACTGAAGCTTTCTTT
v_gene: TRBV30; j_gene: TRBJ2-3; d_gene: NA; abundance: many; CDR3aa: CAWRDAGLTDTQYF; CDR3nt: TGTGCCTGGAGAGACGCGGGACTCACGGATACGCAGTATTTT
v_gene: TRBV20-1; j_gene: TRBJ1-2; d_gene: NA; abundance: many; CDR3aa: CSARGDPLGGYTF; CDR3nt: TGCAGTGCTAGAGGGGACCCCCTGGGTGGCTACACCTTC
v_gene: TRBV18; j_gene: TRBJ1-1; d_gene: NA; abundance: many; CDR3aa: CASSPPESKNTEAFF; CDR3nt: TGTGCCAGCTCACCACCGGAAAGCAAGAACACTGAAGCTTTCTTT
v_gene: TRBV6-1; j_gene: TRBJ2-2; d_gene: TRBD2; abundance: many; CDR3aa: CASSVLAGVATGELFF; CDR3nt: TGTGCCAGCAGTGTCTTAGCGGGAGTGGCCACCGGGGAGCTGTTTTTT
v_gene: TRBV12-3/TRBV12-4; j_gene: TRBJ2-3; d_gene: TRBD2; abundance: many; CDR3aa: CASSPGTSGAPGTDTQYF; CDR3nt: TGTGCCAGCAGCCCAGGGACTAGCGGGGCCCCGGGGACAGATACGCAGTATTTT
v_gene: TRBV6-1; j_gene: TRBJ1-2; d_gene: NA; abundance: many; CDR3aa: CASSAEDTQTF; CDR3nt: TGTGCCAGCAGTGCTGAGGACACCCAGACCTTC
v_gene: TRBV7-8; j_gene: TRBJ2-2; d_gene: TRBD2; abundance: many; CDR3aa: CASSLLRVVGLAGASNTGELFF; CDR3nt: TGTGCCAGCAGCTTACTTCGTGTTGTGGGACTAGCGGGAGCCTCGAACACCGGGGAGCTGTTTTTT
v_gene: TRBV7-9; j_gene: TRBJ2-4; d_gene: NA; abundance: many; CDR3aa: CASSPPIWRVKLGWAKNIQYF; CDR3nt: TGTGCCAGCAGCCCACCTATCTGGCGGGTCAAATTAGGCTGGGCCAAAAACATTCAGTACTTC
v_gene: TRBV30; j_gene: TRBJ1-6; d_gene: NA; abundance: many; CDR3aa: CAWKAGGNSPLHF; CDR3nt: TGTGCCTGGAAGGCAGGAGGGAATTCACCCCTCCACTTT
v_gene: TRBV6-2/TRBV6-3; j_gene: TRBJ2-1; d_gene: TRBD1; abundance: many; CDR3aa: CASSSTPGGVRDEQFF; CDR3nt: TGTGCCAGCAGTTCTACTCCAGGGGGCGTTAGGGATGAGCAGTTCTTC
v_gene: TRBV10-3; j_gene: TRBJ2-7; d_gene: TRBD2; abundance: NA; CDR3aa: CAISESASGSYEQYF; CDR3nt: TGTGCCATCAGTGAGTCGGCTAGCGGGTCCTACGAGCAGTACTTC
v_gene: TRBV6-2/TRBV6-3; j_gene: TRBJ2-1; d_gene: TRBD1; abundance: NA; CDR3aa: CASRLTGNSYNGKFF; CDR3nt: TGTGCCAGCCGGTTGACAGGGAATTCCTACAATGGGAAGTTCTTC
v_gene: TRBV19; j_gene: TRBJ2-4; d_gene: TRBD1; abundance: NA; CDR3aa: CASSGAAGGEMRAKNIQYF; CDR3nt: TGTGCCAGTAGTGGGGCGGCAGGGGGAGAGATGAGGGCCAAAAACATTCAGTACTTC
v_gene: TRBV2; j_gene: TRBJ2-2; d_gene: TRBD1; abundance: many; CDR3aa: CASGGQQDTGELFF; CDR3nt: TGTGCCAGCGGGGGACAGCAGGACACCGGGGAGCTGTTTTTT
v_gene: TRBV12-3/TRBV12-4; j_gene: TRBJ1-2; d_gene: TRBD1; abundance: NA; CDR3aa: CASRPLGTGLYGYTF; CDR3nt: TGTGCCAGCAGACCTCTTGGGACAGGGCTGTATGGCTACACCTTC
v_gene: TRBV20-1; j_gene: TRBJ2-3; d_gene: NA; abundance: many; CDR3aa: CSARDGPPDTQYF; CDR3nt: TGCAGTGCTAGAGACGGCCCCCCGGATACGCAGTATTTT
v_gene: TRBV28; j_gene: TRBJ2-1; d_gene: TRBD1; abundance: NA; CDR3aa: CASREDRGGNEQFF; CDR3nt: TGTGCCAGCAGAGAGGACAGGGGGGGCAATGAGCAGTTCTTC
v_gene: TRBV24-1; j_gene: TRBJ2-7; d_gene: TRBD2; abundance: NA; CDR3aa: CATSAHGLAGSYEQYF; CDR3nt: TGTGCCACCAGTGCTCATGGACTAGCGGGTTCCTACGAGCAGTACTTC
v_gene: TRBV7-9; j_gene: TRBJ1-2; d_gene: NA; abundance: many; CDR3aa: CASRRIWGARRNSEYGYTF; CDR3nt: TGTGCCAGCAGGAGAATTTGGGGGGCGAGGAGGAATTCGGAGTATGGCTACACCTTC
v_gene: TRBV27; j_gene: TRBJ2-7; d_gene: TRBD1; abundance: few; CDR3aa: CASSVGTGAYEQYF; CDR3nt: TGTGCCAGCAGTGTCGGGACAGGGGCCTACGAGCAGTACTTC
v_gene: TRBV7-8; j_gene: TRBJ1-5; d_gene: NA; abundance: many; CDR3aa: CASSPDQSQPQHF; CDR3nt: TGTGCCAGCAGCCCAGATCAGAGTCAGCCCCAGCATTTT
v_gene: TRBV12-3/TRBV12-4; j_gene: TRBJ2-2; d_gene: NA; abundance: many; CDR3aa: CASSLAGATGELFF; CDR3nt: TGTGCCAGCAGTTTGGCGGGGGCCACCGGGGAGCTGTTTTTT
v_gene: TRBV12-5; j_gene: TRBJ2-7; d_gene: TRBD1; abundance: once; CDR3aa: CASGSSSGTGQNEQYF; CDR3nt: TGTGCTAGTGGTTCGTCTTCCGGGACAGGGCAAAACGAGCAGTACTTC
v_gene: TRBV10-3; j_gene: TRBJ2-5; d_gene: TRBD1; abundance: NA; CDR3aa: CAIKIGQGRETQYF; CDR3nt: TGTGCCATCAAAATAGGACAGGGCCGAGAGACCCAGTACTTC
v_gene: TRBV2; j_gene: TRBJ2-4; d_gene: TRBD2; abundance: NA; CDR3aa: CASYRLAGGRSKNIQYF; CDR3nt: TGTGCCAGCTACCGACTAGCGGGAGGAAGGTCCAAAAACATTCAGTACTTC
v_gene: TRBV5-1; j_gene: TRBJ2-1; d_gene: NA; abundance: NA; CDR3aa: CASSLAARTDNEQFF; CDR3nt: TGCGCCAGCAGCTTGGCCGCCAGGACGGACAATGAGCAGTTCTTC
v_gene: TRBV5-1; j_gene: TRBJ2-3; d_gene: TRBD1; abundance: NA; CDR3aa: CASSLLGQGAPDTRYF; CDR3nt: TGCGCCAGCAGCTTGTTGGGACAGGGGGCCCCAGATACGCGGTATTTT
v_gene: TRBV6-1; j_gene: TRBJ2-1; d_gene: NA; abundance: many; CDR3aa: CASWRLGNEQFF; CDR3nt: TGTGCCAGCTGGAGGTTGGGGAATGAGCAGTTCTTC
v_gene: TRBV29-1; j_gene: TRBJ2-2; d_gene: TRBD2; abundance: few; CDR3aa: CSVGTSYGTGELFF; CDR3nt: TGCAGCGTCGGGACTAGCTACGGCACCGGGGAGCTGTTTTTT
v_gene: TRBV7-9; j_gene: TRBJ2-7; d_gene: TRBD2; abundance: many; CDR3aa: CASSSPGGGGLSYEQYF; CDR3nt: TGTGCCAGCAGCTCCCCGGGGGGGGGAGGATTGTCCTACGAGCAGTACTTC
v_gene: TRBV5-1; j_gene: TRBJ2-7; d_gene: NA; abundance: many; CDR3aa: CASSLGGPYYEQYF; CDR3nt: TGCGCCAGCAGCTTGGGGGGGCCCTACTACGAGCAGTACTTC
v_gene: TRBV3-1; j_gene: TRBJ2-7; d_gene: NA; abundance: many; CDR3aa: CASTQGGSMGQYF; CDR3nt: TGTGCCAGCACCCAGGGGGGCTCGATGGGGCAGTACTTC
v_gene: TRBV6-1; j_gene: TRBJ2-3; d_gene: NA; abundance: many; CDR3aa: CASSPVGGSTDTQYF; CDR3nt: TGTGCCAGCAGCCCCGTTGGCGGTAGCACAGATACGCAGTATTTT
v_gene: TRBV20-1; j_gene: TRBJ1-2; d_gene: TRBD1; abundance: many; CDR3aa: CSARQGAGGYTF; CDR3nt: TGCAGTGCCCGACAGGGGGCAGGTGGCTACACCTTC
v_gene: TRBV11-1; j_gene: TRBJ2-5; d_gene: NA; abundance: many; CDR3aa: CASSPRVAGQETQYF; CDR3nt: TGTGCCAGCAGCCCGCGTGTCGCGGGGCAAGAGACCCAGTACTTC
v_gene: TRBV5-8; j_gene: TRBJ2-6; d_gene: NA; abundance: many; CDR3aa: CASSLGRPLSSGANVLTF; CDR3nt: TGTGCCAGCAGCTTGGGACGGCCCCTTTCCTCTGGGGCCAACGTCCTGACTTTC
v_gene: TRBV27; j_gene: TRBJ2-7; d_gene: TRBD2; abundance: NA; CDR3aa: CASSLLPSGSSYEQYF; CDR3nt: TGTGCCAGCAGTTTATTACCTAGCGGGAGCTCCTACGAGCAGTACTTC
v_gene: TRBV9; j_gene: TRBJ1-2; d_gene: NA; abundance: NA; CDR3aa: CASSAGRNIWGYTF; CDR3nt: TGTGCCAGCAGCGCGGGGAGGAACATATGGGGCTACACCTTC